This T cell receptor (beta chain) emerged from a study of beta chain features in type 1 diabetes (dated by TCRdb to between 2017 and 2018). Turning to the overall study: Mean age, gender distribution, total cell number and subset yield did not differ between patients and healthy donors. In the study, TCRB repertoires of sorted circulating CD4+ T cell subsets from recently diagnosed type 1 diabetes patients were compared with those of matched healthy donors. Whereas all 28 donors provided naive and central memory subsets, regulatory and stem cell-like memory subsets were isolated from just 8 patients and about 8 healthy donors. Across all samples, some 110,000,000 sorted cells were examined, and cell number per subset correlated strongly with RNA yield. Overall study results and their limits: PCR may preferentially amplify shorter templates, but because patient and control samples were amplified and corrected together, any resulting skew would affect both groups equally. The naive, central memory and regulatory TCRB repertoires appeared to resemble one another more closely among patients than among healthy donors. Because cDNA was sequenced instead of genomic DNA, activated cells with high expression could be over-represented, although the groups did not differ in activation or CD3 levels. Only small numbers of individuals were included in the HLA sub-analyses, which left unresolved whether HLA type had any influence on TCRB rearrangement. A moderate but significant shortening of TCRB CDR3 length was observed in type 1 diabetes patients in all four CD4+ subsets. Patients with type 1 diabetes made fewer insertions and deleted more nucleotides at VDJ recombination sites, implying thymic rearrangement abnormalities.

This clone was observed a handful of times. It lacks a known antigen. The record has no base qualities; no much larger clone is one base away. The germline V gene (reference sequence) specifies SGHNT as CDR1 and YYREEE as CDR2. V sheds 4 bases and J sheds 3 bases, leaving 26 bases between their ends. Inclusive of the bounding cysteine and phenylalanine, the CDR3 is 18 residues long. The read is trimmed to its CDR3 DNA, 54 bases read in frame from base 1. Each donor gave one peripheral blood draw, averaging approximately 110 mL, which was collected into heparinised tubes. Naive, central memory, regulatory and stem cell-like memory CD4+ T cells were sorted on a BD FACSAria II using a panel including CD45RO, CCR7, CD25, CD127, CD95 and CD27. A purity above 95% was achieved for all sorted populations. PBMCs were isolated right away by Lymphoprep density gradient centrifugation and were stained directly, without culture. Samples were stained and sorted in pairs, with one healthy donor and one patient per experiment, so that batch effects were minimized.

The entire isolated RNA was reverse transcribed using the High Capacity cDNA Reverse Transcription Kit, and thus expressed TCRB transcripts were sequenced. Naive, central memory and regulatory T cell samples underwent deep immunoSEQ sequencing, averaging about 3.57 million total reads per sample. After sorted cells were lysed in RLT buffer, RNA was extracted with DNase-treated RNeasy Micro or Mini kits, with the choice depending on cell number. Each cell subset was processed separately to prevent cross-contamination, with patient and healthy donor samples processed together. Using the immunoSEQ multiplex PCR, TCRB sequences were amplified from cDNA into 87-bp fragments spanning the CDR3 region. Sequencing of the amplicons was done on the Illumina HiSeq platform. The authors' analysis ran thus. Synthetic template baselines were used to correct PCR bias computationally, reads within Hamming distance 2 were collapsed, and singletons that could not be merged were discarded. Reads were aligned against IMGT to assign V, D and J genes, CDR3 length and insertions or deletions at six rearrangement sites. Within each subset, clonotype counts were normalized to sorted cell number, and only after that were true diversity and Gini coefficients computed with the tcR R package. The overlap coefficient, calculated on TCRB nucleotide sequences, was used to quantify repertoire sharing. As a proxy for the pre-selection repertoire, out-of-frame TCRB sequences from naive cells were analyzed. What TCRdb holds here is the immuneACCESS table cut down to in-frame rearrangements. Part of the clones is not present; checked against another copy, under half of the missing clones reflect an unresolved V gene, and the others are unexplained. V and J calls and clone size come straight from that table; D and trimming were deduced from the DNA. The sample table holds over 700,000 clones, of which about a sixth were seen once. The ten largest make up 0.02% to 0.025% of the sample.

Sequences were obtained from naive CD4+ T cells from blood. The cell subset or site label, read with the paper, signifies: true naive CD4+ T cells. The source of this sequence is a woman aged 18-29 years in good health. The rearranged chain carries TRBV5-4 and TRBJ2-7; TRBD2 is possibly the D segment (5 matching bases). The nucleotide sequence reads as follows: TGTGCCAGCAGCGAGCTGTGGAGGAGAACCGACGCCAGCTACGAGCAGTACTTC. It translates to CASSELWRRTDASYEQYF. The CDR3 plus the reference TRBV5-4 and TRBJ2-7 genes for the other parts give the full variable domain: ETGVTQSPTHLIKTRGQQVTLRCSSQSGHNTVSWYQQALGQGPQFIFQYYREEENGRGNFPPRFSGLQFPNYSSELNVNALELDDSALYLCASSELWRRTDASYEQYFGPGTRLTVT.